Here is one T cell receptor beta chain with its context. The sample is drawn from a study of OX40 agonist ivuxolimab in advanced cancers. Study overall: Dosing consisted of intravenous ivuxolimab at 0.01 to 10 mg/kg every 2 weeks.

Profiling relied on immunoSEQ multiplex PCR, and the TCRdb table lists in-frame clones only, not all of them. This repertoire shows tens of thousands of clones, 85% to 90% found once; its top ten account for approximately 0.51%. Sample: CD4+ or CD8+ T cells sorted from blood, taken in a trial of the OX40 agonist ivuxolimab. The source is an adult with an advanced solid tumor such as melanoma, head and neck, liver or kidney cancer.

CDR3 nucleotides: TGTGCCAGCAGCTTGGAAGGGGGCAATCAGCCCCAGCATTTT. Its translation: CASSLEGGNQPQHF. V usage is TRBV5-4 and J usage is TRBJ1-5; TRBD1 is a possible D gene (5 bases). Germline values: CDR1 SGHNT, CDR2 YYREEE (reference sequence). The CDR3 sequence is 14 residues long. The ends were cut back, 0 bases at V and 2 bases at J, with 6 bases in the middle.